The 3 T cell receptor beta chains listed next were all sequenced from one sample in a study of shared clonotypes between healthy human individuals. Generated by immunoSEQ multiplex PCR, the TCRdb table keeps only in-frame clones and is missing some. The sample carries about 1.5 million clones, approximately 98% recorded once. Sequenced input: naive CD4+ T cells sorted from blood. Subset described: CD45RA+ positively selected. Receptor source: a man between 25 and 39 years old in good health.

The CDR3 DNA is TGTGCCAGCAGCTTAAGAGGTGGGGTCAGCTCCTACGAGCAGTACTTC. Translation: CASSLRGGVSSYEQYF. The genes are TRBV7-3 and TRBJ2-7; D unresolved. The germline V gene has CDR1 SGHTA and CDR2 FQGTGA. With 1 base removed from V and 0 bases from J, the gap between germline ends came to 13 bases. The CDR3 sequence is 16 residues long.

This sequence joins TRBV5-1 and TRBJ2-1; D gene unclear. The germline V and J ends were trimmed by 0 bases and 8 bases, with 18 bases remaining between them. The V gene's germline CDR1 is SGHRS and CDR2 YFSETQ. The CDR3 spans 16 residues. As DNA, the CDR3 is TGCGCCAGCAGCTTGGCCTATCGACCAGCCCTTGATGAGCAGTTCTTC. Protein sequence: CASSLAYRPALDEQFF.

About this clone itself: The same CDR3 also results from other DNA sequences found in this sample. The chain couples TRBV19 to TRBJ2-7; 8 bases align to TRBD2. From germline, CDR1 is LNHDA and CDR2 SQIVND (reference sequence). Trimming took 3 bases from V and 3 from J; bases not matched to a gene: 4. CDR3 length: 14 amino acids. The CDR3 DNA follows: TGTGCCAGTAGTATTGGCCTAGCGGGCTACGAGCAGTACTTC. It specifies CASSIGLAGYEQYF.